A single sample is the source of the 9 T cell receptor beta chains below, sequenced in a study of CD8 T cells in Susac syndrome. RNA amounts of about 0.5 to 1 ug underwent reverse transcription with random hexamers. TCRdb re-analysed the immunoSEQ multiplex PCR reads in MiXCR, keeping a single row per CDR3 protein. Counted here are under 550,000 distinct CDR3 sequences, approximately 85% occurring once; the ten biggest clones make up around 0.12%. The material sequenced was CD8+ T cells from PBMCs. The receptor source for this set is a human donor with multiple sclerosis.

The rearrangement uses TRBV12-3 or TRBV12-4 and TRBJ2-2, with D uncertain. The V end lost 5 bases, the J end lost 6 bases, and 7 bases lay between the germline ends. This CDR3 is built from 12 residues. CDR3 protein: CASSPESGELFF. The CDR3 nucleotides are TGTGCCAGCAGTCCAGAATCCGGGGAGCTGTTTTTT.

V is TRBV28 and J is TRBJ2-3, with 8 bases identical to TRBD1. V trimming: 3 bases; J trimming: 5 bases; junction bases outside the gene matches: 4. The CDR3 is 14 residues long. Germline V gives CDR1 MDHEN, CDR2 SYDVKM. Here the CDR3 reads CASSLAGGRDTQYF. The CDR3, as DNA: TGTGCCAGCAGTTTGGCAGGGGGCAGAGATACGCAGTATTTT.

The chain uses TRBV4-1 and TRBJ1-5; possibly TRBD1 for D (6 bases). Trimming pared 4 bases from V and 0 bases from J, leaving 13 bases between. Germline CDR1 MGHRA, CDR2 YSYEKL. This CDR3 has 16 amino acids. The CDR3 reads CASSLEWTDSNQPQHF. The CDR3 nucleotides are TGCGCCAGCAGCCTCGAATGGACAGATAGCAATCAGCCCCAGCATTTT.

V is TRBV9 and J is TRBJ2-2; tentative D call: TRBD1 (5 bases). From germline, CDR1 is SGDLS and CDR2 YYNGEE. Trimming cost V 2 bases and J 1 base, with 12 bases left between them. The CDR3 has 16 residues. In DNA form, the CDR3 reads TGTGCCAGCAGCGTTGGGCAGGGCGAGAACACCGGGGAGCTGTTTTTT. This translates into CASSVGQGENTGELFF.

The J gene is TRBJ2-1, the V gene TRBV7-9; TRBD2 matches at 9 bases. CDR1 and CDR2 from the germline V gene are SEHNR and FQNEAQ (reference sequence). Trimming took 5 bases from V and 7 from J; bases not matched to a gene: 12. There are 16 residues in the CDR3. This CDR3 is CASSPPLAGWRNEQFF. CDR3 DNA sequence: TGTGCCAGCAGCCCTCCCCTAGCGGGATGGCGGAATGAGCAGTTCTTC. Filled out from reference TRBV7-9 and TRBJ2-1, the complete variable domain reads DTGVSQNPRHKITKRGQNVTFRCDPISEHNRLYWYRQTLGQGPEFLTYFQNEAQLEKSRLLSDRFSAERPKGSFSTLEIQRTEQGDSAMYLCASSPPLAGWRNEQFFGPGTRLTVL.

The sample holds a few counts of this clonotype. The CDR3 sequence is CASSFDSYTDTQYF. Here the CDR3 DNA reads TGTGCCAGCAGTTTCGACAGTTACACAGATACGCAGTATTTT. V gene TRBV5-6 combines with J gene TRBJ2-3, with a possible D match to TRBD1 (5 bases). This CDR3 region has 14 residues. Germline CDR1 is SGHDT and CDR2 is YYEEEE. V lost 5 bases, J lost 2 bases, and 12 bases lay in between.

The chain uses TRBV12-5 and TRBJ2-1; TRBD2 matches at 9 bases. The CDR3 runs 20 residues. V was clipped by 3 bases and J by 2 bases; unmatched bases: 17. The V gene's germline CDR1 is LGHNT and CDR2 FRNRAP. The CDR3 spells CASGFPGLAGISNTYNEQFF. As DNA, the CDR3 is TGTGCTAGTGGTTTCCCCGGGCTAGCGGGAATTTCGAATACCTACAATGAGCAGTTCTTC.

This sequence joins TRBV28 and TRBJ1-4; 7 bases are a match to TRBD1. Germline assignment: CDR1 MDHEN and CDR2 SYDVKM. This CDR3 spans 13 amino acids. J lost 5 bases, V lost 8 bases, and 5 bases had no gene match. The CDR3 region has the DNA TGTGCCAGCCTCGGGACAGACAATGAAAAACTGTTTTTT. It encodes CASLGTDNEKLFF.

The V call is TRBV25-1, the J call TRBJ2-7, with a tentative D call TRBD1 (6 bases). The length of the CDR3 is 13 residues. Trimming left V 4 bases short and J 2 bases short, with 9 bases between. The germline CDR1 and CDR2 sequences are MGHDK and SYGVNS. This CDR3 is CASSGTATYEQYF. DNA for the CDR3: TGTGCCAGCAGTGGGACAGCTACCTACGAGCAGTACTTC.